One sample yielded the 13 T cell receptor beta chains listed below, sequenced in a study of shared clonotypes between healthy human individuals. Generated by immunoSEQ multiplex PCR, the TCRdb table keeps only in-frame clones and is missing some. The table shows about 1 million clones, with around 75% occurring only once. Source material: memory CD4+ T cells sorted from blood. The sample's subset: CD45RA-negative fraction. These receptors were taken from a man aged 18 to 29 in good health.

The chain carries TRBV4-1 and TRBJ2-7, with TRBD1 matching over 7 bases. Germline CDR1 is MGHRA and CDR2 is YSYEKL. V trimming: 5 bases; J trimming: 4 bases; junction bases outside the gene matches: 8. The CDR3 extends over 14 amino acids. DNA for the CDR3: TGCGCCAGCAGCTCGGACAGGTCTGTGTACGAGCAGTACTTC. This codes for CASSSDRSVYEQYF.

The genes are TRBV6-8 and TRBJ2-7; D is possibly TRBD1 (6 bases). Germline loops: CDR1 MNHGY, CDR2 SAAAGT. The CDR3 contains 15 residues. The V and J ends lost 2 bases and 2 bases respectively, with 13 bases between them. The CDR3 DNA reads TGTGCCAGCAGTTACCGTCGGCAGGGGCCCTACGAGCAGTACTTC. It yields the protein CASSYRRQGPYEQYF.

The V call is TRBV5-6, the J call TRBJ2-7; D not resolved. There are 15 residues in the CDR3. V was clipped by 4 bases and J by 3 bases, with 17 bases between them. Germline CDR1 is SGHDT and CDR2 is YYEEEE. In nucleotides, the CDR3 is TGTGCCAGCAGCCCGAGGTCCTACTGGGACTACGAGCAGTACTTC. It specifies CASSPRSYWDYEQYF.

The rearrangement joins TRBV27 to TRBJ2-7, with 10 bases identical to TRBD1. Germline CDR1 and CDR2: MNHEY and SMNVEV (reference sequence). The CDR3 loop spans 15 amino acids. J gave up 3 bases and V 5 bases, and 7 bases lay outside the gene matches. The CDR3 DNA reads as TGTGCCAGCAGTCAACGACAGGGGGCGGTCTACGAGCAGTACTTC. Translating gives CASSQRQGAVYEQYF.

Only a few counts were recorded for this clone. CDR3 DNA: TGCAGCGTTGTGAACCGGGCTCGGAACACTGAAGCTTTCTTT. Protein sequence: CSVVNRARNTEAFF. The V gene is TRBV29-1, the J gene TRBJ1-1, with D unresolved. V dropped 4 bases and J dropped 1 base, with 13 bases sitting between them. The germline V gene has CDR1 SQVTM and CDR2 ANQGSEA. The length of the CDR3 is 14 residues.

The chain is built from TRBV7-2 and TRBJ1-2; tentative D call: TRBD1 (6 bases). Germline V gene lookup returns CDR1 SGHTA and CDR2 FQGNSA. V was cut by 7 bases and J by 3 bases, with 27 bases left in between. This CDR3 contains 18 residues. CDR3 bases: TGTGCCAGCACCGAATACGGGGGCAGGGGTTTTCGGGACTATGGCTACACCTTC. Translation: CASTEYGGRGFRDYGYTF.

Only a few counts were recorded for this clone. This chain joins TRBV5-1 and TRBJ2-3, with 8 positions matching TRBD2. CDR1 is SGHRS, CDR2 YFSETQ, per germline. J was trimmed by 0 bases and V by 4 bases; bases with no gene match: 4. The CDR3 sequence is 15 residues long. CDR3: CASSQLAVSTDTQYF. CDR3 in DNA: TGCGCCAGCAGCCAACTAGCGGTCAGCACAGATACGCAGTATTTT.

The V call is TRBV2, the J call TRBJ2-3, with D unresolved. The germline CDR1 and CDR2 sequences are SNHLY and FYNNEI. CDR3 length: 11 residues. The ends were cut back, 6 bases at V and 2 bases at J, with 3 bases in the middle. Here the CDR3 reads CASRLTDTQYF. The CDR3 DNA reads as TGTGCCAGCAGACTCACAGATACGCAGTATTTT.

The chain uses TRBV5-1 and TRBJ2-2; 8 bases map to TRBD2. Looked up from germline, CDR1 is SGHRS and CDR2 is YFSETQ. The J segment lost 2 bases and the V segment lost 6 bases, leaving 6 bases of the junction unmatched. This CDR3 is built from 15 residues. The DNA of the CDR3 is TGCGCCAGCACCCAGACTAGCGCCAACACCGGGGAGCTGTTTTTT. Translated: CASTQTSANTGELFF.

The V call is TRBV11-2, the J call TRBJ1-3, with D unresolved. Germline loops: CDR1 SGHAT, CDR2 FQNNGV. This CDR3 is built from 16 residues. V was clipped by 0 bases and J by 1 base, with 10 bases between them. DNA of the CDR3: TGTGCCAGCAGCTTAGATCCGAAGGGATCTGGAAACACCATATATTTT. Its protein is CASSLDPKGSGNTIYF.

The chain has TRBV28 and TRBJ2-3; D possibly corresponds to TRBD1 (6 bases). In germline, CDR1 is MDHEN, CDR2 SYDVKM. The length of the CDR3 is 14 residues. Trimming cost V 2 bases and J 5 bases, with 11 bases left between them. The CDR3 nucleotides are TGTGCCAGCAGTTTAGGTGCAGGGGTAGATACGCAGTATTTT. The encoded protein is CASSLGAGVDTQYF.

The V call is TRBV6-6, the J call TRBJ1-6; 7 bases map to TRBD1. Germline CDR1 and CDR2: MNHNY and SVGAGI (reference sequence). The trim removed 2 bases at V and 8 bases at J, leaving 0 bases unmatched. The CDR3 extends over 13 amino acids. The chain's CDR3 is CASSYGQDSPLHF. CDR3 DNA: TGTGCCAGCAGTTACGGACAGGATTCACCCCTCCACTTT.

The chain joins TRBV7-2 to TRBJ2-1, with 12 nucleotides matching TRBD1. CDR1 and CDR2 from the germline V gene are SGHTA and FQGNSA. The CDR3 consists of 15 residues. The V and J ends lost 5 bases and 6 bases, in that order; junction bases with no gene match: 5. The CDR3 region is CASSRDRGLANEQFF. CDR3 sequence (DNA): TGTGCCAGCAGCCGGGACAGGGGGCTGGCCAATGAGCAGTTCTTC.